The entry that follows covers one T cell receptor beta chain sequence. Its antigen is still unknown. TCRdb reprocessed the RT-PCR reads via MiXCR and lists one record per CDR3 protein. The table has roughly 870 distinct CDR3 sequences, around 85% seen once. The CDR3 loop spans 15 amino acids. Germline V gene data show CDR1 as LGHNA and CDR2 as YSLEER. V was clipped by 7 bases and J by 3 bases; unmatched bases: 11. The entry originates in a study of yellow fever vaccine responses in identical twins. Whole-study results and caveats: Among the twins, the vaccine T cell response reportedly seemed partly convergent and partly personalized.

V usage is TRBV4-3 and J usage is TRBJ1-1; 7 bases map to TRBD1. The TCR originated in a female donor who received the yellow fever vaccine. The material was T cells from blood (PBMCs), unsorted or a sorted subset (not recorded which), obtained before or after yellow fever vaccination (not recorded which). CDR3 in DNA: TGCGCCAGCAACGAAAAGGGGGCTGAGGACACTGAAGCTTTCTTT. Its protein is CASNEKGAEDTEAFF.